The clone carrying this T cell receptor beta chain was recorded many times. The sample is drawn from a study of human T cells and chemical hapten exposure. In germline, CDR1 is SNHLY, CDR2 FYNNEI. V lost 4 bases to trimming and J lost 3 bases, with 13 bases between them. The CDR3 is made up of 14 amino acids. Time point here: patch test 2, 6 weeks after DPC sensitization. Treatment: therapeutic diphenylcyclopropenone sensitization with weekly scalp DPC. Sequencing started from total RNA isolated from unfractionated whole blood. The library put unique molecular identifiers onto individual cDNA molecules. TCRdb fed the RACE reads into MiXCR, producing one record per CDR3 protein. Found here are approximately 100,000 distinct CDR3 sequences, 9% to 9.5% of them singletons; the top ten hold around 3.1%.

The genes are TRBV2 and TRBJ2-7, with D possibly TRBD1 on 5 matching bases. The source material was whole blood, sampled in connection with sensitization to the hapten diphenylcyclopropenone (DPC). The TCR originated in a woman in her thirties or forties with alopecia areata. Some clones in this sample may be carry-over from other donors' samples. The CDR3 loop is CASSVQGYNYEQYF. The CDR3 DNA sequence: TGTGCCAGCAGTGTTCAGGGATACAACTACGAGCAGTACTTC.